The clone carrying this T cell receptor beta chain was detected a few times. Its antigen is not identified. Germline assignment: CDR1 LGHNA and CDR2 YSLEER. CDR3 size: 17 residues. V shed 0 bases, J shed 6 bases, and the junction held 4 bases outside the gene matches. These data come from a study of T cells after yellow fever vaccination. General study findings and limits: The study re-detected most primary-vaccination clones after the booster (96% CD4, 80% to 90% CD8). The secondary response was weaker but peaked faster, day 5 versus 15.

In making TCR cDNA, 5'RACE template switching added a universal primer site and UMIs to it. One entry per CDR3 protein results from TCRdb running MiXCR on the 5' RACE reads. The sample shows some 400,000 distinct CDR3 sequences, approximately 6% of them seen only once. The J gene is TRBJ2-4, the V gene TRBV4-3, with 14 bases matching TRBD2. The input for sequencing was PBMCs, taken 5 days after the yellow fever booster vaccination. The clonotype was recovered from a man aged 25 to 45 who received the YFV17D yellow fever vaccine. In nucleotides, the CDR3 is TGCGCCAGCAGCCAAGATTCTGGACTAGCGGGAGGAAACATTCAGTACTTC. Its translation: CASSQDSGLAGGNIQYF.